This entry lists 29 T cell receptor beta chains sequenced from one sample in a study of control samples from healthy donors and cancer patients. The table came from immunoSEQ multiplex PCR; TCRdb's copy has only in-frame clones and leaves some out. The data contain tens of thousands of clones, around 80% of them singletons. Sequenced input: blood. Receptors were obtained from a man between 65 and 80 years old in good health.

This chain joins TRBV19 and TRBJ2-5; a possible D gene is TRBD2 (6 bases). Germline CDR1 is LNHDA and CDR2 is SQIVND (reference sequence). The CDR3 sequence is 15 residues long. Trimming removed 1 base at V and 5 bases at J, with 14 bases between. CDR3 residues: CASSIARRGTETQYF. The CDR3 DNA follows: TGTGCCAGTAGTATAGCCCGGAGGGGAACGGAGACCCAGTACTTC.

In DNA form, the CDR3 reads TGCGCCAGCAGCCCGACACAGGATGTGCCTATCACCGGGGAGCTGTTTTTT. It specifies CASSPTQDVPITGELFF. V gene TRBV5-1 combines with J gene TRBJ2-2; D possibly corresponds to TRBD1 (5 bases). This CDR3 comprises 17 residues. CDR1 is SGHRS, CDR2 YFSETQ, per germline. Trimming cost V 4 bases and J 4 bases, with 20 bases left between them.

A remark on this clone: Relative to the germline gene, one junction end is altered; a read error may explain this. The chain employs TRBV6-6 and TRBJ1-5, with D unresolved. Germline V gene sequence: CDR1 MNHNY, CDR2 SVGAGI (reference sequence). The CDR3 spans 16 residues. The CDR3 nucleotides are TGTACCAGCAGTTCGAGGGAGTCCCAGAACCTTCAGCCCCAGCATTTT. Protein: CTSSSRESQNLQPQHF.

This clone is a singleton in its sample. J is TRBJ1-2 and V is TRBV5-4; D uncertain. Germline loops: CDR1 SGHNT, CDR2 YYREEE (reference sequence). Trimming removed 0 bases from V and 8 bases from J, with 8 bases in between. The CDR3 is made up of 12 amino acids. The CDR3 region has the DNA TGTGCCAGCAGCTTGGGTCAAGGGGGCTACACCTTC. Translation: CASSLGQGGYTF.

The V call is TRBV18, the J call TRBJ1-1, with D perhaps matching TRBD1 (5 bases). The CDR3 spans 18 residues. From germline, CDR1 is KGHSH and CDR2 LQKENI. Trimming took off 3 bases at V and 0 bases at J, with 20 bases between the two ends. CDR3 DNA: TGTGCCAGCTCACCCTTAGCTATGGGGTGGGGGTTGAACACTGAAGCTTTCTTT. It yields the protein CASSPLAMGWGLNTEAFF.

The chain employs TRBV7-9 and TRBJ1-1; TRBD1 aligns across 8 bases. Germline trimming cut 5 bases from V and 7 bases from J; bases unmatched to any gene: 6. Germline values: CDR1 SEHNR, CDR2 FQNEAQ (reference sequence). The CDR3 contains 13 residues. CDR3 protein: CASSPQGEGEAFF. As DNA, the CDR3 is TGTGCCAGCAGCCCACAGGGGGAGGGTGAAGCTTTCTTT.

The J gene is TRBJ2-5, the V gene TRBV2; 10 bases map to TRBD2. Germline-derived CDR1 and CDR2 are SNHLY and FYNNEI. The CDR3 sequence is 16 residues long. With 6 bases clipped from V and 2 bases from J, the junction kept 9 bases outside the gene matches. CDR3 residues: CASSPRKRGGQETQYF. The DNA for the CDR3 is TGTGCCAGCAGCCCCCGGAAGCGGGGGGGGCAAGAGACCCAGTACTTC. The complete variable domain, with remaining parts taken from reference TRBV2 and TRBJ2-5, reads EPEVTQTPSHQVTQMGQEVILRCVPISNHLYFYWYRQILGQKVEFLVSFYNNEISEKSEIFDDQFSVERPDGSNFTLKIRSTKLEDSAMYFCASSPRKRGGQETQYFGPGTRLLVL.

This clone was counted a few times. V gene TRBV7-2 combines with J gene TRBJ1-4; D gene uncertain. In germline, CDR1 is SGHTA, CDR2 FQGNSA. Trimming removed 4 bases at V and 6 bases at J, with 12 bases between. This CDR3 comprises 14 residues. In DNA, the CDR3 is TGTGCCAGCAGCTCCGACTGGGTGGATGAAAAACTGTTTTTT. Residues: CASSSDWVDEKLFF.

The gene calls are TRBV5-1 and TRBJ2-1; maybe TRBD2 (5 bases). V dropped 4 bases and J dropped 8 bases, with 10 bases sitting between them. The CDR3 is made up of 12 amino acids. The germline V gene encodes CDR1 SGHRS and CDR2 YFSETQ. The CDR3 bases are TGCGCCAGCAGCAGGACTGACGATGAGCAGTTCTTC. It is translated as CASSRTDDEQFF.

The chain is built from TRBV5-1 and TRBJ2-2; D ambiguous. Per the germline V gene, CDR1 is SGHRS and CDR2 is YFSETQ. V gave up 0 bases and J gave up 4 bases, with 10 bases separating them. The CDR3 contains 15 residues. The CDR3 spells CASSLETQRTGELFF. CDR3 in DNA: TGCGCCAGCAGCTTGGAAACACAGCGCACCGGGGAGCTGTTTTTT.

The chain recombines TRBV30 with TRBJ2-7, with a possible D match to TRBD1 (5 bases). V dropped 3 bases and J dropped 7 bases, with 16 bases sitting between them. The length of the CDR3 is 13 residues. Germline CDR1 is GTSNPN and CDR2 is SVGIG (reference sequence). For the CDR3, the DNA is TGTGCCTGGAGGACGCAGGGAACGTGGGAGCAGTACTTC. Translating gives CAWRTQGTWEQYF.

V and J are TRBV5-8 and TRBJ1-1; 8 bases are a match to TRBD1. This CDR3 contains 13 residues. The J segment lost 7 bases and the V segment lost 10 bases, leaving 12 bases of the junction unmatched. Looked up from germline, CDR1 is SGHTS and CDR2 is YDEGEE. The CDR3 spells CAANRGGAIEAFF. CDR3 sequence (DNA): TGTGCCGCCAACAGGGGGGGGGCGATTGAAGCTTTCTTT. Together with reference TRBV5-8 and TRBJ1-1, the CDR3 gives the full variable domain: EAGVTQSPTHLIKTRGQQATLRCSPISGHTSVYWYQQALGLGLQFLLWYDEGEERNRGNFPPRFSGRQFPNYSSELNVNALELEDSALYLCAANRGGAIEAFFGQGTRLTVV.

The chain joins TRBV6-6 to TRBJ2-1; TRBD1 matches 9 bases. The CDR3 runs 15 residues. V was pared by 5 bases and J by 2 bases, with 4 bases of the junction left unmatched. CDR1 is MNHNY, CDR2 SVGAGI, per germline (reference sequence). In DNA form, the CDR3 reads TGTGCCAGCAGTAAAACAGGGGGCGCCTACAATGAGCAGTTCTTC. Translation gives CASSKTGGAYNEQFF.

This clone has just a few counts. This chain links TRBV6-5 with TRBJ1-1; no definite D call. Deletions cut 6 bases from V and 3 bases from J, with 17 bases between. The length of the CDR3 is 15 residues. The germline CDR1 and CDR2 sequences are MNHEY and SVGAGI. CDR3 residues: CASRLDWSGDTEAFF. The CDR3 nucleotides read TGTGCCAGCAGACTCGACTGGTCCGGCGACACTGAAGCTTTCTTT.

The J gene is TRBJ2-1, the V gene TRBV5-1; 9 positions agree with TRBD1. The length of the CDR3 is 13 residues. Germline V gives CDR1 SGHRS, CDR2 YFSETQ. V shed 2 bases and J 7 bases; nucleotides not matched to a gene: 1. CDR3 nucleotides: TGCGCCAGCAGCTTCGGACAGGGGAATGAGCAGTTCTTC. It specifies CASSFGQGNEQFF. Based on the CDR3 plus reference TRBV5-1 and TRBJ2-1, the full variable domain is KAGVTQTPRYLIKTRGQQVTLSCSPISGHRSVSWYQQTPGQGLQFLFEYFSETQRNKGNFPGRFSGRQFSNSRSEMNVSTLELGDSALYLCASSFGQGNEQFFGPGTRLTVL.

This chain connects TRBV30 to TRBJ2-7, with D hard to call. CDR3 length: 13 amino acids. Germline V gives CDR1 GTSNPN, CDR2 SVGIG (reference sequence). Between the trimmed V and J ends, which lost 4 bases and 1 base, there was a span of 11 bases. The DNA for the CDR3 is TGTGCCTGGACCTCGGCAGCTTCCTACGAGCAGTACTTC. This codes for CAWTSAASYEQYF.

This clone was observed once. The rearrangement links TRBV11-2 to TRBJ2-1, with 9 bases identical to TRBD1. The CDR3 is 17 residues long. Germline V gene lookup returns CDR1 SGHAT and CDR2 FQNNGV. V lost 3 bases to trimming and J lost 12 bases; unmatched junction nucleotides: 18. Here the CDR3 reads CASSFLPYDRGSLVQFF. The CDR3 DNA is TGTGCCAGCAGCTTTTTACCCTACGACAGGGGGAGTTTGGTGCAGTTCTTC.

The chain joins TRBV5-4 to TRBJ2-1, with 8 nucleotides matching TRBD2. V was clipped by 2 bases and J by 0 bases; unmatched bases: 7. The CDR3 loop spans 17 amino acids. Per germline, CDR1 SGHNT and CDR2 YYREEE (reference sequence). The CDR3, as DNA: TGTGCCAGCAGCTTACGCGGGGGGCTGAGCTCCTACAATGAGCAGTTCTTC. Encoded protein: CASSLRGGLSSYNEQFF. Looking up the rest from reference TRBV5-4 and TRBJ2-1 gives the full variable domain: ETGVTQSPTHLIKTRGQQVTLRCSSQSGHNTVSWYQQALGQGPQFIFQYYREEENGRGNFPPRFSGLQFPNYSSELNVNALELDDSALYLCASSLRGGLSSYNEQFFGPGTRLTVL.

The genes are TRBV29-1 and TRBJ2-7; 7 bases are a match to TRBD1. This CDR3 spans 12 amino acids. Trimming cost V 7 bases and J 5 bases; bases outside gene matches: 8. Germline V lookup: CDR1 SQVTM, CDR2 ANQGSEA. The CDR3 spells CSAGQTGNEQYF. The CDR3 bases are TGCAGCGCAGGCCAGACAGGGAACGAGCAGTACTTC.

CDR3 nucleotide sequence: TGCAGCGTTGGAGGAGGCGGGACAGGGACCTACAATGAGCAGTTCTTC. Its protein product is CSVGGGGTGTYNEQFF. The chain employs TRBV29-1 and TRBJ2-1; 9 bases map to TRBD1. The V and J ends lost 4 bases and 2 bases, in that order; junction bases with no gene match: 9. Germline-derived CDR1 and CDR2 are SQVTM and ANQGSEA. The CDR3 length is 16 residues.

This clone is labeled medium-sized. The J gene is TRBJ1-1, the V gene TRBV5-4; D unresolved. V lost 5 bases to trimming and J lost 5 bases, with 13 bases between them. Germline V CDR1 and CDR2: SGHNT, YYREEE (reference sequence). The CDR3 loop spans 13 amino acids. CDR3 nucleotide sequence: TGTGCCAGCAGAGGACTTGGCCGAACTGAAGCTTTCTTT. Protein sequence: CASRGLGRTEAFF.

V is TRBV30 and J is TRBJ1-5; 7 nucleotides agree with TRBD1. V lost 3 bases and J lost 2; bases outside the gene matches: 10. Germline V CDR1 and CDR2: GTSNPN, SVGIG (reference sequence). The CDR3 spans 16 residues. CDR3 residues: CAWSALTGWRNQPQHF. The CDR3 nucleotides are TGTGCCTGGAGCGCCCTGACAGGGTGGCGCAATCAGCCCCAGCATTTT.

This chain joins TRBV6-4 and TRBJ2-2; 8 positions agree with TRBD2. J gave up 7 bases and V 0 bases, and 7 bases lay outside the gene matches. Germline CDR1 is MRHNA and CDR2 is SNTAGT. The CDR3 has 16 amino acids. In nucleotides, the CDR3 is TGTGCCAGCAGTGACTCGCCGGGGGGGCAAGTCGGGGAGCTGTTTTTT. Translation: CASSDSPGGQVGELFF.

The chain links TRBV19 to TRBJ2-2, with D perhaps matching TRBD2 (5 bases). This CDR3 comprises 14 residues. The V and J ends lost 3 bases and 2 bases respectively, with 7 bases between them. Germline loops: CDR1 LNHDA, CDR2 SQIVND (reference sequence). The CDR3, as DNA: TGTGCCAGTAGTATCGGAGGAAACACCGGGGAGCTGTTTTTT. It is translated as CASSIGGNTGELFF.

The V and J genes are TRBV5-1 and TRBJ2-7; 8 bases are a match to TRBD1. The CDR3 length is 14 residues. The ends lost 0 bases at V and 2 bases at J; junction bases unmatched: 1. In germline, CDR1 is SGHRS, CDR2 YFSETQ. CDR3 loop: CASSLVTGAYEQYF. The CDR3 nucleotides read TGCGCCAGCAGCTTGGTGACAGGGGCCTACGAGCAGTACTTC.

The gene calls are TRBV9 and TRBJ2-1; tentatively, D is TRBD2 (7 bases). The CDR3 consists of 16 residues. Looked up from germline, CDR1 is SGDLS and CDR2 is YYNGEE. Trimming took off 4 bases at V and 8 bases at J, with 22 bases between the two ends. CDR3: CASSPYAGAVRDEQFF. The CDR3 nucleotides are TGTGCCAGCAGCCCATACGCGGGGGCCGTTCGGGATGAGCAGTTCTTC. Drawing the rest from reference TRBV9 and TRBJ2-1, the complete variable domain is DSGVTQTPKHLITATGQRVTLRCSPRSGDLSVYWYQQSLDQGLQFLIQYYNGEERAKGNILERFSAQQFPDLHSELNLSSLELGDSALYFCASSPYAGAVRDEQFFGPGTRLTVL.

V and J are TRBV10-3 and TRBJ2-7; the D gene is possibly TRBD1 (5 bases). The CDR3 contains 14 residues. Germline values: CDR1 ENHRY, CDR2 SYGVKD. V lost 5 bases and J lost 1, with 12 bases in between. CDR3 in DNA: TGTGCCATCAGTAAACAGGTTTTGTCCTACGAGCAGTACTTC. The encoded protein is CAISKQVLSYEQYF.

The chain joins TRBV7-9 to TRBJ2-7; TRBD2 matches at 9 bases. Germline V gene lookup returns CDR1 SEHNR and CDR2 FQNEAQ (reference sequence). This CDR3 is 17 amino acids long. V dropped 1 base and J dropped 5; count of bases not matched to a gene: 12. CDR3 loop: CASSLDPWLAGQNEQYF. The DNA of the CDR3 is TGTGCCAGCAGCTTAGACCCTTGGCTAGCGGGGCAAAACGAGCAGTACTTC.

Points on this clone: The same CDR3 arises from other DNA sequences in this sample as well. The chain has TRBV7-9 and TRBJ1-1; unclear D gene. This CDR3 region has 13 residues. Between the trimmed V and J ends, which lost 1 base and 5 bases, there was a span of 8 bases. In germline, CDR1 is SEHNR, CDR2 FQNEAQ (reference sequence). For the CDR3, the DNA is TGTGCCAGCAGCTTAGAAGGAGGGACTGAAGCTTTCTTT. It specifies CASSLEGGTEAFF.